The 23 T cell receptor beta chains below come from one sample, sequenced in a study of blood T cell repertoires in COVID-19. The assay was immunoSEQ multiplex PCR, and TCRdb's table has in-frame clones only and misses some. This sample has about 210,000 clones, with 75% to 85% found just once. The material sequenced was PBMCs or T cells enriched from blood (not recorded which). These receptors originate from a man aged 40-50 years who had recovered from COVID-19.

The rearrangement joins TRBV10-3 to TRBJ2-3, with 9 bases fitting TRBD2. The V gene's germline CDR1 is ENHRY and CDR2 SYGVKD. Losses at the gene ends were 5 bases for V and 9 bases for J; bases not matched to a gene: 12. The length of the CDR3 is 15 residues. CDR3 sequence reads: CAISTTSGLTATQYF. The CDR3 nucleotides are TGTGCCATCAGTACGACTAGCGGTCTGACGGCGACGCAGTATTTT.

This clone was found a few times. The CDR3 DNA reads as TGTGCCTTCCGGGGGACGTTAGATGGCTACACCTTC. Translated: CAFRGTLDGYTF. The genes are TRBV30 and TRBJ1-2, with a possible D match to TRBD1 (5 bases). The V end was cut by 7 bases, the J end by 6 bases, with 15 bases between. Germline V lookup: CDR1 GTSNPN, CDR2 SVGIG (reference sequence). The CDR3 covers 12 residues.

The chain joins TRBV2 to TRBJ1-2; D gene ambiguous. Germline assignment: CDR1 SNHLY and CDR2 FYNNEI. The CDR3 length is 12 residues. The V and J ends lost 3 bases and 6 bases respectively, with 8 bases between them. The CDR3 sequence: CASSEGRDGYTF. DNA of the CDR3: TGTGCCAGCAGTGAGGGGAGAGATGGCTACACCTTC.

This rearrangement joins TRBV5-1 to TRBJ1-3, with unresolved D. Trimming took 3 bases from V and 0 from J, leaving 7 bases between them. The CDR3 contains 14 residues. In germline, CDR1 is SGHRS, CDR2 YFSETQ. The CDR3 DNA reads TGCGCCAGCAGCTCGGGATTCTCTGGAAACACCATATATTTT. Translating gives CASSSGFSGNTIYF.

The V and J genes are TRBV5-1 and TRBJ1-4; perhaps TRBD1 as D (6 bases). The germline V gene encodes CDR1 SGHRS and CDR2 YFSETQ. There are 15 residues in the CDR3. V was trimmed by 1 base and J by 2 bases, leaving 9 bases between them. CDR3 nucleotide sequence: TGCGCCAGCAGCTTGTATCAGGGGACTAATGAAAAACTGTTTTTT. This encodes CASSLYQGTNEKLFF.

The chain employs TRBV24-1 and TRBJ1-4; D uncertain. Trimming removed 5 bases from V and 8 bases from J, with 11 bases in between. Germline V gene data show CDR1 as KGHDR and CDR2 as SFDVKD. This CDR3 region has 13 residues. The CDR3 DNA sequence: TGTGCCACCAGTGTAGCCGGGGAGGAAAAACTGTTTTTT. This gives the protein CATSVAGEEKLFF.

This chain links TRBV5-1 with TRBJ2-1; D ambiguous. Between the trimmed V and J ends, which lost 7 bases and 8 bases, there was a span of 22 bases. This CDR3 region has 15 residues. Germline-derived CDR1 and CDR2 are SGHRS and YFSETQ. Here the CDR3 reads CASQLGQYLWDEQFF. The CDR3, as DNA: TGCGCCAGCCAACTTGGGCAGTACCTTTGGGATGAGCAGTTCTTC. Looking up the rest from reference TRBV5-1 and TRBJ2-1 gives the full variable domain: KAGVTQTPRYLIKTRGQQVTLSCSPISGHRSVSWYQQTPGQGLQFLFEYFSETQRNKGNFPGRFSGRQFSNSRSEMNVSTLELGDSALYLCASQLGQYLWDEQFFGPGTRLTVL.

The sample holds one count of this clone. The chain is built from TRBV6-5 and TRBJ1-2; perhaps TRBD1 as D (6 bases). CDR3 length: 13 residues. Trimming shortened V by 9 bases and J by 8 bases, and 19 bases separated the two germline ends. CDR1 is MNHEY and CDR2 is SVGAGI in the germline V gene. The CDR3 loop reads CASLSWAGEGYTF. In DNA, the CDR3 is TGTGCCAGTCTCTCTTGGGCAGGGGAGGGCTACACCTTC.

The V and J genes are TRBV5-1 and TRBJ1-1; 8 bases agree with TRBD1. V lost 3 bases, J lost 2 bases, and 3 bases stayed unmatched. Germline V gene data show CDR1 as SGHRS and CDR2 as YFSETQ. There are 14 residues in the CDR3. CDR3 in amino acids: CASSYGQGNTEAFF. The CDR3 coding sequence is TGCGCCAGCAGCTATGGACAGGGTAACACTGAAGCTTTCTTT.

This clone was picked up one time. V is TRBV7-9 and J is TRBJ1-4; 8 bases are a match to TRBD1. Germline values: CDR1 SEHNR, CDR2 FQNEAQ (reference sequence). V trimming: 5 bases; J trimming: 2 bases; junction bases outside the gene matches: 4. The CDR3 totals 15 residues. The CDR3 protein is CASSPGQGTNEKLFF. CDR3 DNA: TGTGCCAGCAGCCCAGGACAGGGCACTAATGAAAAACTGTTTTTT. Using reference TRBV7-9 and TRBJ1-4 for the parts outside the CDR3, the full variable domain is DTGVSQNPRHKITKRGQNVTFRCDPISEHNRLYWYRQTLGQGPEFLTYFQNEAQLEKSRLLSDRFSAERPKGSFSTLEIQRTEQGDSAMYLCASSPGQGTNEKLFFGSGTQLSVL.

The CDR3 DNA reads as TGCGCCAGCAGCCCCCCGGGTGGGTCCGAGCAGTACTTC. It translates to CASSPPGGSEQYF. The chain employs TRBV5-1 and TRBJ2-7, with no clear D. In germline, CDR1 is SGHRS, CDR2 YFSETQ. The CDR3 loop spans 13 amino acids. V shed 4 bases and J shed 6 bases, with 14 bases lying between them. Complete variable domain (other parts from reference TRBV5-1 and TRBJ2-7): KAGVTQTPRYLIKTRGQQVTLSCSPISGHRSVSWYQQTPGQGLQFLFEYFSETQRNKGNFPGRFSGRQFSNSRSEMNVSTLELGDSALYLCASSPPGGSEQYFGPGTRLTVT.

This chain uses TRBV5-1 with TRBJ2-3; TRBD2 is a possible D gene (5 bases). The CDR3 covers 12 residues. V lost 4 bases, J lost 5 bases, and 8 bases lay in between. The germline CDR1 and CDR2 sequences are SGHRS and YFSETQ. The CDR3 here is CASSAEGDTQYF. DNA of the CDR3: TGCGCCAGCAGCGCCGAGGGAGATACGCAGTATTTT.

This chain connects TRBV24-1 to TRBJ2-1; 11 nucleotides align to TRBD1. V lost 3 bases, J lost 6 bases, and 9 bases stayed unmatched. The CDR3 covers 17 residues. The germline V gene encodes CDR1 KGHDR and CDR2 SFDVKD. Here the CDR3 reads CATSDTQVGTGGNEQFF. CDR3 nucleotide sequence: TGTGCCACCAGTGATACCCAGGTCGGGACAGGGGGCAATGAGCAGTTCTTC.

The table lists this clone with a few counts. The chain carries TRBV19 and TRBJ1-2; D not resolved. The CDR3 has 13 residues. Germline CDR1 LNHDA, CDR2 SQIVND (reference sequence). The V end was cut by 2 bases, the J end by 4 bases, with 8 bases between. DNA of the CDR3: TGTGCCAGTAGTATACAAGAGTTCTATGGCTACACCTTC. As protein: CASSIQEFYGYTF.

J is TRBJ2-7 and V is TRBV30, with a weak D call TRBD2 (6 bases). Trimming took 4 bases from V and 4 from J, leaving 11 bases between them. Per germline, CDR1 GTSNPN and CDR2 SVGIG (reference sequence). The CDR3 spans 12 residues. The CDR3 DNA reads TGTGCCTGGACCTACGGAGGGTACGAGCAGTACTTC. Translating it yields CAWTYGGYEQYF.

The chain uses TRBV15 and TRBJ1-1; perhaps TRBD1 as D (5 bases). The ends were cut back, 1 base at V and 6 bases at J, with 15 bases in the middle. The germline V gene encodes CDR1 LNHNV and CDR2 YYDKDF (reference sequence). This CDR3 spans 15 amino acids. The CDR3 nucleotides are TGTGCCACCAGCAGAGGAGGAGCTGCGGGGGCTGAAGCTTTCTTT. Its translation is CATSRGGAAGAEAFF. Full variable domain (missing parts from reference TRBV15 and TRBJ1-1): DAMVIQNPRYQVTQFGKPVTLSCSQTLNHNVMYWYQQKSSQAPKLLFHYYDKDFNNEADTPDNFQSRRPNTSFCFLDIRSPGLGDTAMYLCATSRGGAAGAEAFFGQGTRLTVV.

Regarding this clone: At one end the junction does not follow the germline gene, possibly because of a read error. This chain joins TRBV11-2 and TRBJ2-1; D not resolved. The length of the CDR3 is 14 residues. Germline CDR1 and CDR2: SGHAT and FQNNGV. The CDR3 nucleotides are TGTGCCAGCAGCTTAGAGTTCCAGTTCAATGAGCGGTTCTTC. It encodes CASSLEFQFNERFF.

V is TRBV18 and J is TRBJ1-1, with 7 bases lining up with TRBD1. Germline CDR1 and CDR2: KGHSH and LQKENI. V dropped 2 bases and J dropped 2; count of bases not matched to a gene: 5. The CDR3 is made up of 15 amino acids. CDR3 amino acids: CASSPDRVGNTEAFF. Here the CDR3 DNA reads TGTGCCAGCTCACCAGACAGGGTTGGTAACACTGAAGCTTTCTTT.

The chain combines TRBV27 with TRBJ2-1; 7 nucleotides align to TRBD2. The germline gives CDR1 MNHEY, CDR2 SMNVEV (reference sequence). The CDR3 has 12 residues. Trimming cost V 7 bases and J 7 bases; bases outside gene matches: 4. CDR3 in DNA: TGTGCCAGCACGGACGGGGGGAATGAGCAGTTCTTC. Encoded protein: CASTDGGNEQFF.

The chain combines TRBV29-1 with TRBJ1-2, with D hard to call. Per the germline V gene, CDR1 is SQVTM and CDR2 is ANQGSEA. The CDR3 spans 13 residues. Trimming shortened V by 3 bases and J by 0 bases, and 8 bases separated the two germline ends. CDR3 region: CSVDTPANYGYTF. In DNA, the CDR3 is TGCAGCGTTGATACCCCAGCTAACTATGGCTACACCTTC.

V is TRBV3-1 (or the pseudogene TRBV3-2) and J is TRBJ2-1; D is perhaps TRBD2 (5 bases). The V and J ends lost 3 bases and 5 bases respectively, with 11 bases between them. This CDR3 is 14 amino acids long. CDR1 is LGHDT, CDR2 YNNKEL, per germline (reference sequence). The CDR3: CASSHQGLNNEQFF. CDR3 bases: TGTGCCAGCAGCCACCAAGGACTGAACAATGAGCAGTTCTTC.

This chain uses TRBV18 with TRBJ1-1; 8 bases align to TRBD1. Germline lookup yields CDR1 KGHSH and CDR2 LQKENI. The V segment lost 4 bases and the J segment 4 bases; nucleotides outside the gene matches: 2. The CDR3 length is 13 residues. The CDR3 loop reads CASSLQGATEAFF. The DNA for the CDR3 is TGTGCCAGCTCACTTCAGGGGGCCACTGAAGCTTTCTTT.

In its sample, this clone was seen once. The genes are TRBV9 and TRBJ2-1, with 9 bases lining up with TRBD2. This CDR3 has 16 residues. From germline, CDR1 is SGDLS and CDR2 YYNGEE. The V and J ends lost 0 bases and 9 bases, in that order; junction bases with no gene match: 10. This chain's CDR3 is CASSVAGSGRFGEQFF. DNA of the CDR3: TGTGCCAGCAGCGTAGCAGGCAGCGGGAGGTTCGGTGAGCAGTTCTTC.